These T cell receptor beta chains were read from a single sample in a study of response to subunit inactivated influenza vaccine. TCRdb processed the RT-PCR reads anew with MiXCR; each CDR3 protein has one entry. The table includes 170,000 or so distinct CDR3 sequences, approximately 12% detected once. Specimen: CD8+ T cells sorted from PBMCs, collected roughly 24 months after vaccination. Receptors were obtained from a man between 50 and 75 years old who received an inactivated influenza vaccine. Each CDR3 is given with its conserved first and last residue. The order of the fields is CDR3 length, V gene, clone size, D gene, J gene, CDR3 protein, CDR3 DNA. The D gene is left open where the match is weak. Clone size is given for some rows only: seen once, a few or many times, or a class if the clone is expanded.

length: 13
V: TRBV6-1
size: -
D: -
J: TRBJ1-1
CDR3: CASSLNEELEAFF
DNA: TGTGCCAGCAGCCTAAATGAAGAACTTGAAGCTTTCTTT

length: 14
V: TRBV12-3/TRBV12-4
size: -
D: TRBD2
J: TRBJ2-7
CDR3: CASRTTSGGYEQYF
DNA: TGTGCCAGCAGAACGACTAGCGGGGGGTACGAGCAGTACTTC

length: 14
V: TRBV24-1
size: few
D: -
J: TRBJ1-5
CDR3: CATSDLNSNQPQHF
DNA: TGTGCCACCAGTGATCTGAATAGCAATCAGCCCCAGCATTTT

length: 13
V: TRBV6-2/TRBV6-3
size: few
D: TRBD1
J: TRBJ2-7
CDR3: CASSTTGAYEQYF
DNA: TGTGCCAGCAGCACTACAGGGGCCTACGAGCAGTACTTC

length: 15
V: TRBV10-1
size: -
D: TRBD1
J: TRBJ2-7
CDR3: CASRGTGKVTYEQYF
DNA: TGCGCCAGCAGAGGGACAGGGAAGGTGACCTACGAGCAGTACTTC

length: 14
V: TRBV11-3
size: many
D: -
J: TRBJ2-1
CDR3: CASSLEAGYNEQFF
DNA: TGTGCCAGCAGCTTAGAGGCGGGGTACAATGAGCAGTTCTTC

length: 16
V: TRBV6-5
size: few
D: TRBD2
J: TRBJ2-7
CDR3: CASSYSTSGSVYEQYF
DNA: TGTGCCAGCAGTTACTCTACTAGCGGGAGCGTCTACGAGCAGTACTTC

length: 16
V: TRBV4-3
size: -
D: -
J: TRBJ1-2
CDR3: CASSPVGPGENYGYTF
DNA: TGCGCCAGCAGCCCGGTCGGTCCAGGGGAAAACTATGGCTACACCTTC

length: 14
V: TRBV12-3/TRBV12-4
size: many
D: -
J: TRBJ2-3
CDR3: CASSLRQSTDTQYF
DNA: TGTGCCAGCAGTTTACGACAAAGCACAGATACGCAGTATTTT

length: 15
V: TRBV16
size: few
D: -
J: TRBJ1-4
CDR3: CASSLGPGANEKLFF
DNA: TGTGCCAGCAGCCTTGGACCGGGAGCTAATGAAAAACTGTTTTTT

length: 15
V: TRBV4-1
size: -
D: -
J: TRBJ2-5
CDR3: CASSQDSGPQETQYF
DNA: TGCGCCAGCAGCCAAGACAGCGGGCCGCAAGAGACCCAGTACTTC

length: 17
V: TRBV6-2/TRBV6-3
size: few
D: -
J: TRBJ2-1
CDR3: CASSYLRGTVTYNEQFF
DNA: TGTGCCAGCAGTTACTTGCGGGGGACAGTGACCTACAATGAGCAGTTCTTC

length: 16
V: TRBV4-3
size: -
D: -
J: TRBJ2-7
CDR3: CASSQSLGRKIHEQYF
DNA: TGCGCCAGCAGCCAATCCCTGGGGCGAAAGATCCACGAGCAGTACTTC

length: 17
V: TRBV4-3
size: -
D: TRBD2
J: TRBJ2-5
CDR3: CASSQEGQAGDQETQYF
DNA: TGCGCCAGCAGCCAGGAGGGCCAAGCGGGGGACCAAGAGACCCAGTACTTC

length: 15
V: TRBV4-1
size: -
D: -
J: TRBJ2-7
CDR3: CASSQGIQGSYEQYF
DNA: TGCGCCAGCAGCCAAGGGATCCAGGGGTCCTACGAGCAGTACTTC

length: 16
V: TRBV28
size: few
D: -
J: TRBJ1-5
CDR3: CASSLITGSTNQPQHF
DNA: TGTGCCAGCAGTTTAATTACAGGGTCGACCAATCAGCCCCAGCATTTT

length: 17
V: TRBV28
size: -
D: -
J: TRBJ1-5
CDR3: CASSPVEGAYSNQPRHF
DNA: TGTGCCAGCAGTCCGGTGGAGGGAGCTTATAGCAATCAGCCCCGGCATTTT

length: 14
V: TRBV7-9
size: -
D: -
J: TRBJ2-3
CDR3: CASMAGAIGNTQYF
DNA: TGTGCCAGCATGGCGGGGGCGATTGGGAATACGCAGTATTTT

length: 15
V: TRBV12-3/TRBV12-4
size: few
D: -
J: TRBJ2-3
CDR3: CASSATGRSTDTQYF
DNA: TGTGCCAGCAGTGCTACAGGGAGAAGCACAGATACGCAGTATTTT

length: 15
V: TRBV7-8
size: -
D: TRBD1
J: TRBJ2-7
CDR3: CASSFSGDSPYEQYF
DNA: TGTGCCAGCAGCTTTTCCGGGGACAGCCCCTACGAGCAGTACTTC

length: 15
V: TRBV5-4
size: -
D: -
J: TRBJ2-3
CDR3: CASSLYTGKLDTQYF
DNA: TGTGCCAGCAGCTTGTATACAGGGAAACTAGATACGCAGTATTTT

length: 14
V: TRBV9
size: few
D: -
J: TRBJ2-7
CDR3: CASSFGDSPYEQYF
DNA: TGTGCCAGCAGCTTTGGCGACAGCCCTTACGAGCAGTACTTC

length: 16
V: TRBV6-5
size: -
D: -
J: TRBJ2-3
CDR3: CASSYSNGRGTDTQYF
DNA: TGTGCCAGCAGTTACTCGAACGGGAGAGGCACAGATACGCAGTATTTT

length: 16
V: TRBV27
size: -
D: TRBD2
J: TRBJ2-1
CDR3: CASSHRTSGLYNEQFF
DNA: TGTGCCAGCAGTCACCGAACTAGCGGCCTCTACAATGAGCAGTTCTTC

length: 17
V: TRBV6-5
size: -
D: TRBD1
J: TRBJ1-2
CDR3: CASSYGTGAFPNYGYTF
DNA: TGTGCCAGCAGTTATGGGACAGGGGCCTTTCCTAACTATGGCTACACCTTC

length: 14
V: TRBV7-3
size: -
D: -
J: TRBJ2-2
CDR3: CASSLSGFTGELFF
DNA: TGTGCCAGCAGCTTAAGTGGGTTCACCGGGGAGCTGTTTTTT

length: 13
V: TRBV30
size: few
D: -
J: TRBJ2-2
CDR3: CAWSAGYTGELFF
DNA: TGTGCCTGGAGTGCAGGGTACACCGGGGAGCTGTTTTTT

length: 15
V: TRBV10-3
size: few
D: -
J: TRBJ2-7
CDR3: CAISADRGQSIEQYF
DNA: TGTGCCATCAGTGCGGATCGTGGACAGTCAATCGAGCAGTACTTC

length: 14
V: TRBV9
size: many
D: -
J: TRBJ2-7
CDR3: CASSVGGRSYEQYF
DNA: TGTGCCAGCAGTGTGGGCGGCCGCTCCTACGAGCAGTACTTC

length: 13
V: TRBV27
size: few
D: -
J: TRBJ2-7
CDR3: CASSFGRNYEQYF
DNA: TGTGCCAGCAGTTTCGGCAGGAACTACGAGCAGTACTTC

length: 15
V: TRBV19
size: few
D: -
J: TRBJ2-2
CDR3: CASSIERGTTGELFF
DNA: TGTGCCAGTAGTATAGAAAGGGGGACCACCGGGGAGCTGTTTTTT

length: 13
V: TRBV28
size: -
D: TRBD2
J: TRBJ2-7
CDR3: CASQLAGVYEQYF
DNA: TGTGCCAGCCAACTAGCGGGAGTTTACGAGCAGTACTTC

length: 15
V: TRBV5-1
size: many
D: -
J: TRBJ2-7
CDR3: CASSLEGSPTYEQYF
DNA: TGCGCCAGCAGCTTGGAGGGTAGCCCAACCTACGAGCAGTACTTC

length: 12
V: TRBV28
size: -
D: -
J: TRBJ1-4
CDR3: CASSGRLEKLFF
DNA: TGTGCCAGCAGTGGACGGCTAGAAAAACTGTTTTTT

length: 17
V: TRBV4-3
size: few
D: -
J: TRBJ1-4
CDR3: CASSQDAEGRLNEKLFF
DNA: TGCGCCAGCAGCCAAGATGCAGAGGGACGGCTTAATGAAAAACTGTTTTTT

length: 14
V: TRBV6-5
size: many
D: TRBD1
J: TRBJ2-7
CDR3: CASSYLGQGNEQYF
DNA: TGTGCCAGCAGTTACTTGGGACAGGGTAACGAGCAGTACTTC

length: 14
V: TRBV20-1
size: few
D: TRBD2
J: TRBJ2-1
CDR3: CSADGLAGVGEQFF
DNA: TGCAGTGCTGATGGACTAGCGGGAGTTGGTGAGCAGTTCTTC

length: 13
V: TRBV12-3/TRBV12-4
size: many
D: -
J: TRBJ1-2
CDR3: CASSRPGREGYTF
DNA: TGTGCCAGCAGTCGCCCGGGGAGGGAGGGCTACACCTTC

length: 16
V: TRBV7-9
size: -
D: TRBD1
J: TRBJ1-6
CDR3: CASSLGRDRVNSPLHF
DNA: TGTGCCAGCAGCTTGGGACGTGACAGGGTCAATTCACCCCTCCACTTT

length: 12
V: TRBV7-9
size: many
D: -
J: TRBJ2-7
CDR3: CASSSGGREQYF
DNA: TGTGCCAGCAGCTCCGGAGGTAGGGAGCAGTACTTC

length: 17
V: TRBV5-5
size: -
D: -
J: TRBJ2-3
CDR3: CASSQMGTAMFTDTQYF
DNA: TGTGCCAGCAGCCAGATGGGGACGGCTATGTTCACAGATACGCAGTATTTT

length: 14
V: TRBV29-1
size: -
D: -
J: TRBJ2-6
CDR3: CSVSWGPGANVLTF
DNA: TGCAGCGTTTCATGGGGGCCTGGGGCCAACGTCCTGACTTTC

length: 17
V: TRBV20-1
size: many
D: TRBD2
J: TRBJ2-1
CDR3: CSARPSGGPGLYNEQFF
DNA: TGCAGTGCTAGGCCCAGCGGGGGGCCTGGACTCTACAATGAGCAGTTCTTC

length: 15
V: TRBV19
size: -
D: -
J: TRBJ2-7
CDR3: CASSATQWVSYEQYF
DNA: TGTGCCAGTAGCGCAACACAGTGGGTCTCCTACGAGCAGTACTTC

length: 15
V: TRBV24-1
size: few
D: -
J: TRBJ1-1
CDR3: CATSDPARGSTEAFF
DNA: TGTGCCACCAGTGACCCCGCCCGGGGAAGCACTGAAGCTTTCTTT

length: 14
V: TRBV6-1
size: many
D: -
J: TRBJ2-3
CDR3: CASNSIPSTDTQYF
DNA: TGTGCCAGCAACTCAATCCCTAGCACAGATACGCAGTATTTT

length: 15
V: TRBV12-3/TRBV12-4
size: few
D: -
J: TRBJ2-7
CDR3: CASSLVSGQPYEQYF
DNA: TGTGCCAGCAGTTTAGTCTCGGGGCAACCCTACGAGCAGTACTTC

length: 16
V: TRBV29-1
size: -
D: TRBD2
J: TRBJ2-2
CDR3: CSVEKRIAGNTGELFF
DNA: TGCAGCGTTGAAAAGAGGATAGCGGGAAACACCGGGGAGCTGTTTTTT

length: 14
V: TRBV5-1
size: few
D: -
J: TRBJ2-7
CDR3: CASSLGGHSYEQYF
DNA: TGCGCCAGCAGCTTGGGAGGACATAGTTACGAGCAGTACTTC

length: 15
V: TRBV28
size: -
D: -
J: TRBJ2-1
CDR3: CASNIAGTPHNEQFF
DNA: TGTGCCAGCAATATCGCAGGGACTCCTCACAATGAGCAGTTCTTC

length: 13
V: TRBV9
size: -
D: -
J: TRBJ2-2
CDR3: CASSGQNTGELFF
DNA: TGTGCCAGCAGCGGACAGAACACCGGGGAGCTGTTTTTT

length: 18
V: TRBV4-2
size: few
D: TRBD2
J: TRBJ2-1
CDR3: CASSHTLSGGLEFHEQFF
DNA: TGTGCCAGCAGCCATACCCTTTCGGGGGGGCTGGAGTTCCATGAGCAGTTCTTC

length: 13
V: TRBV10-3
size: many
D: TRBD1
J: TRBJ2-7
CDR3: CATRDRESYEQYF
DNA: TGTGCCACCCGGGACAGGGAGTCCTACGAGCAGTACTTC

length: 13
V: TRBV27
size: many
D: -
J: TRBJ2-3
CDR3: CASSSPPSDTQYF
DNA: TGTGCCAGCAGTTCGCCACCCTCAGATACGCAGTATTTT

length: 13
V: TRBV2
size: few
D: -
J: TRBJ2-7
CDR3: CASSVNKAYEQYF
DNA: TGTGCCAGCAGTGTAAACAAAGCCTACGAGCAGTACTTC

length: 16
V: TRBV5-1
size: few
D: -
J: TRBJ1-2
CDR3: CASRGVGSKGDYGYTF
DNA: TGCGCCAGCAGAGGCGTCGGCTCAAAAGGCGACTATGGCTACACCTTC

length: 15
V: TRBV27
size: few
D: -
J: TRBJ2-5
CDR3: CASSRGRANQETQYF
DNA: TGTGCCAGCAGTAGGGGACGGGCGAACCAAGAGACCCAGTACTTC

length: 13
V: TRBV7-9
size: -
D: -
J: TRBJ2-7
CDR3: CASSLQGFYEQYF
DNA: TGTGCCAGCAGCTTACAGGGCTTCTACGAGCAGTACTTC

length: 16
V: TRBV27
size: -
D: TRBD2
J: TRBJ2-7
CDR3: CASSPLASGLSYEQYF
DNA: TGTGCCAGCAGTCCCCTGGCTAGCGGACTATCCTACGAGCAGTACTTC